The rows below give T cell receptor beta chains drawn from one sample of a study of CD8+ T cells in alopecia areata. Sequencing used immunoSEQ multiplex PCR; TCRdb keeps in-frame clones, though not all of them. The sample holds 150,000 to 200,000 clones, less than 70% seen once. Sequenced material: CD4+ T cells sorted from blood, taken at week 24, from a patient treated with tofacitinib. These receptors were taken from a human donor with alopecia areata. Each CDR3 is given with its conserved first and last residue. The D gene is left open where the match is weak.

CDR3 length	V gene	D gene	J gene	CDR3 protein
14	TRBV27	.	TRBJ1-6	CASSSPAHNSPLHF
14	TRBV29-1	.	TRBJ2-3	CSVQKEIAADTQYF
16	TRBV5-1	.	TRBJ2-5	CASSLGWIDRQETQYF
16	TRBV30	.	TRBJ1-5	CAWGAAPGLSNQPQHF
15	TRBV7-8	TRBD1	TRBJ2-1	CASSSRQGDGNEQFF
19	TRBV11-2	.	TRBJ2-1	CASSWGTPGLEKTYNEQFF
15	TRBV11-2	.	TRBJ2-6	CASLGQNSGANVLTF
14	TRBV10-3	.	TRBJ2-3	CAIRGGQSTDTQYF
16	TRBV6-5	.	TRBJ2-2	CASSSNAGTNTGELFF
10	TRBV29-1	TRBD1	TRBJ2-3	CSVIGDRQYF
13	TRBV7-9	.	TRBJ2-3	CASSYSGADTQYF
13	TRBV29-1	.	TRBJ2-3	CSATRDLRDTQYF
14	TRBV9	TRBD1	TRBJ2-5	CASSVTGGGETQYF
17	TRBV29-1	TRBD2	TRBJ2-2	CSVRGTSGGPNTGELFF
14	TRBV5-4	TRBD1	TRBJ2-7	CASSVRDRDYEQYF
12	TRBV27	.	TRBJ2-1	CASRDQDNEQFF
14	TRBV7-9	TRBD2	TRBJ2-3	CASSPGLATDTQYF
15	TRBV11-2	TRBD2	TRBJ2-6	CASTSGGSGANVLTF
15	TRBV14	TRBD1	TRBJ2-1	CASSTDRGFYNEQFF
15	TRBV4-1	TRBD1	TRBJ1-2	CASSQPGQGAHGYTF
15	TRBV4-1	.	TRBJ1-1	CASSPGTLRFTEAFF
12	TRBV5-1	.	TRBJ2-1	CASSLVRGAQFF
15	TRBV18	.	TRBJ1-2	CASSPTGGRSYGYTF
16	TRBV30	TRBD1	TRBJ2-5	CAWSTTRTGRAETQYF
14	TRBV5-1	TRBD1	TRBJ1-2	CASSLGTGASGYTF
15	TRBV7-3	TRBD2	TRBJ2-3	CASSPGLAVGDTQYF
12	TRBV27	TRBD1	TRBJ1-2	CASSRQGSGYTF
16	TRBV19	.	TRBJ1-2	CASSTTDIGGVLGYTF
14	TRBV19	.	TRBJ1-6	CASSPRGRNSPLHF
17	TRBV25-1	.	TRBJ2-5	CASSESGAGRPQETQYF
15	TRBV9	.	TRBJ1-2	CASSVAGGPGTGYTF
15	TRBV6-5	.	TRBJ2-3	CASSYRGAGTDTQYF
14	TRBV9	.	TRBJ1-2	CASSVNRDAYGYTF
12	TRBV29-1	.	TRBJ2-1	CSVNQLYNEQFF
13	TRBV19	.	TRBJ1-2	CASSPQGHYGYTF
16	TRBV5-1	TRBD2	TRBJ2-1	CASSITTSGGASEQFF
13	TRBV29-1	.	TRBJ2-6	CSVVGLGANVLTF
16	TRBV4-1	TRBD1	TRBJ1-2	CASSQQGTALAYGYTF
15	TRBV15	TRBD1	TRBJ2-7	CATSRPGQGKYEQYF
13	TRBV5-1	.	TRBJ1-2	CASSFEGAWGYTF
15	TRBV4-1	TRBD1	TRBJ1-6	CASSQVGTGNSPLHF
15	TRBV6-5	TRBD1	TRBJ1-6	CASRVGTPRGSPLHF